This passage covers 9 T cell receptor beta chains from one sample sequenced in a study of cytomegalovirus exposure and HLA in healthy donors. PCR was performed using 60 Vbeta and 13 Jbeta primers. Here immunoSEQ multiplex PCR was the method, and the copy in TCRdb shows in-frame clones only, minus some. The sample records some 140,000 clones, approximately 78% being singletons. Sample: PBMCs. Receptor source: a woman between 45 and 60 years old in good health and CMV-seropositive.

This sequence joins TRBV28 and TRBJ1-2, with 8 nucleotides matching TRBD1. The CDR3 sequence is 18 residues long. The V segment lost 4 bases and the J segment 2 bases; nucleotides outside the gene matches: 15. From germline, CDR1 is MDHEN and CDR2 SYDVKM. The CDR3 sequence: CASSSMMGRGRGNYGYTF. CDR3 DNA: TGTGCCAGCAGTTCAATGATGGGCAGGGGGCGAGGGAACTATGGCTACACCTTC.

By sample share, this clone is medium-sized. This chain links TRBV7-2 with TRBJ2-1; the match to TRBD2 covers 13 bases. V was pared by 5 bases and J by 8 bases, with 6 bases of the junction left unmatched. This CDR3 contains 15 residues. The V gene's germline CDR1 is SGHTA and CDR2 FQGNSA. The CDR3 DNA sequence: TGTGCCAGCAGCCCCTGGACTAGCGGGGGACATGAGCAGTTCTTC. Translation: CASSPWTSGGHEQFF. Full variable domain (rest looked up from reference TRBV7-2 and TRBJ2-1): GAGVSQSPSNKVTEKGKDVELRCDPISGHTALYWYRQSLGQGLEFLIYFQGNSAPDKSGLPSDRFSAERTGGSVSTLTIQRTQQEDSAVYLCASSPWTSGGHEQFFGPGTRLTVL.

The chain has TRBV25-1 and TRBJ1-1; a weak D match, TRBD1 (5 bases). Germline CDR1 reads MGHDK; CDR2 reads SYGVNS. The V end was cut by 3 bases, the J end by 0 bases, with 11 bases between. The CDR3 loop spans 15 amino acids. For the CDR3, the DNA is TGTGCCAGCAGTGAGCAGTGGGGGGTGAACACTGAAGCTTTCTTT. Its translation is CASSEQWGVNTEAFF. The full variable domain, rest sourced from reference TRBV25-1 and TRBJ1-1, is EADIYQTPRYLVIGTGKKITLECSQTMGHDKMYWYQQDPGMELHLIHYSYGVNSTEKGDLSSESTVSRIRTEHFPLTLESARPSHTSQYLCASSEQWGVNTEAFFGQGTRLTVV.

The chain combines TRBV15 with TRBJ1-1; D perhaps matches TRBD1 (6 bases). Trimming took 0 bases from V and 3 from J, leaving 20 bases between them. Germline V gives CDR1 LNHNV, CDR2 YYDKDF (reference sequence). The CDR3 has 18 amino acids. CDR3 nucleotides: TGTGCCACCAGCAGAGATCACTTGGGGGCGGGAGGGGACACTGAAGCTTTCTTT. This codes for CATSRDHLGAGGDTEAFF.

V and J are TRBV7-6 and TRBJ2-3; tentatively, D is TRBD2 (6 bases). The CDR3 is 14 amino acids. Germline-derived CDR1 and CDR2 are SGHVS and FNYEAQ. The ends were cut back, 0 bases at V and 4 bases at J, with 8 bases in the middle. The CDR3 here is CASSLAGTSDTQYF. The CDR3 DNA follows: TGTGCCAGCAGCTTAGCTGGGACTTCAGATACGCAGTATTTT.

The chain combines TRBV2 with TRBJ2-7, with 8 positions matching TRBD2. This CDR3 region has 14 residues. Germline CDR1 SNHLY, CDR2 FYNNEI. Unmatched junction bases numbered 9, after V lost 7 bases and J lost 4 bases. Here the CDR3 reads CASTPGLVGYEQYF. CDR3 sequence (DNA): TGTGCCAGCACTCCGGGACTAGTAGGGTACGAGCAGTACTTC.

The rearrangement joins TRBV7-9 to TRBJ1-1; D not resolved. The germline V and J ends were trimmed by 5 bases and 3 bases, with 10 bases remaining between them. There are 13 residues in the CDR3. Germline V gene lookup returns CDR1 SEHNR and CDR2 FQNEAQ (reference sequence). CDR3 amino acids: CASSAGGYTEAFF. The DNA of the CDR3 is TGTGCCAGCAGCGCCGGAGGGTACACTGAAGCTTTCTTT.

This clone was detected once. V is TRBV5-1 and J is TRBJ1-1, with TRBD1 identical over 8 bases. The germline gives CDR1 SGHRS, CDR2 YFSETQ. There are 15 residues in the CDR3. V lost 4 bases to trimming and J lost 1 base; unmatched junction nucleotides: 6. Written as DNA, the CDR3 is TGCGCCAGCAGCACCGACAGGGGCAAGAACACTGAAGCTTTCTTT. Its protein is CASSTDRGKNTEAFF. Supplemented by reference TRBV5-1 and TRBJ1-1, the full variable domain reads KAGVTQTPRYLIKTRGQQVTLSCSPISGHRSVSWYQQTPGQGLQFLFEYFSETQRNKGNFPGRFSGRQFSNSRSEMNVSTLELGDSALYLCASSTDRGKNTEAFFGQGTRLTVV.

The gene calls are TRBV27 and TRBJ1-2; D is ambiguous. With 6 bases removed from V and 4 bases from J, the gap between germline ends came to 12 bases. This CDR3 has 13 residues. CDR1 is MNHEY and CDR2 is SMNVEV in the germline V gene (reference sequence). The CDR3 is CASSPWEGYGYTF. In DNA form, the CDR3 reads TGTGCCAGCAGCCCCTGGGAGGGCTATGGCTACACCTTC.